Sequencing of this T cell receptor beta chain was carried out in a study of read filtering for tumor transcriptome and immune sequencing. Study-level information: Mean patient age was about 66 years, range roughly 47 to 90; over 16 male, 12 to 15 female. Transcriptome libraries were built from DNase-treated RNA.

After removal of 3 bases from V and 10 bases from J, the junction contained 8 bases not matched to a gene. CDR1 is SGHAT, CDR2 FQDESV, per germline (reference sequence). CDR3 length equals 15 residues. General observations from the study: Dropping single-read clonotypes raised IR-seq and RNA-seq shared-clonotype correlation. IR-seq captured clonotypes deeper and more reliably than RNA-seq.

From approximately 430 ng of RNA, a library with molecular barcoded alpha/delta and beta/gamma adaptors was made. Via MiXCR, TCRdb re-called the reads, giving one row per CDR3 protein. This table has tens of thousands of distinct CDR3 sequences, roughly 15% appearing once. This clonotype occurred many times. The antigen remains unidentified. The J gene is TRBJ2-1, the V gene TRBV11-1; 11 positions match TRBD2. This clonotype was sampled from a donor aged 40 or older with multiple myeloma. The sequenced sample was a population of CD138-negative cells sorted from bone marrow. The CDR3 nucleotides read TGTGCCAGCAGCTTCGGTAGCGGGAGGGCCGGGGAGCAGTTCTTC. Translated: CASSFGSGRAGEQFF.